This TCR beta chain came from a study of T cells in localized non-small cell lung cancer. Points from the study as a whole: Of the tissues analyzed, uninvolved adjacent lung showed maximal T cell clonality, greater than tumor. Without multi-region sequencing, intratumor heterogeneity could not be excluded.

Worth noting for this clone: The antigen remains undetermined.

The assay was immunoSEQ multiplex PCR, and TCRdb's table has in-frame clones only and misses some. The repertoire holds under 30,000 clones, with 90% as singletons. The CDR3 sequence is 15 residues long. Germline values: CDR1 MNHEY, CDR2 SVGAGI. V lost 4 bases to trimming and J lost 5 bases, with 18 bases between them. The source was peripheral blood, collected before any cancer treatment. The receptor's source is a woman aged 35-75 years with stage I lung adenocarcinoma. The V and J genes are TRBV6-5 and TRBJ2-7, with D perhaps matching TRBD2 (5 bases). CDR3 residues: CASSSAEAAVNEQYF. The DNA of the CDR3 is TGTGCCAGCAGTTCCGCGGAGGCGGCGGTTAACGAGCAGTACTTC.